One and the same sample provided the 32 T cell receptor beta chains below, sequenced in a study of blood T cell repertoires in COVID-19. Produced via immunoSEQ multiplex PCR; TCRdb's table is partial and in-frame only. The sample consists of more than 250,000 clones, over 75% of them appearing once. Material for sequencing was peripheral blood. The origin of the receptors is a man between 45 and 60 years old with active or convalescent COVID-19.

This clone was found once. The CDR3 loop is CASSLAAGGNTGELFF. The CDR3 bases are TGTGCCAGCAGCTTAGCGGCGGGGGGGAACACCGGGGAGCTGTTTTTT. The chain combines TRBV7-2 with TRBJ2-2; 8 nucleotides align to TRBD2. Trimming at V came to 0 bases and at J to 1 base, leaving 1 base not matched to a gene. The CDR3 spans 16 residues. CDR1 is SGHTA and CDR2 is FQGNSA in the germline V gene.

The rearrangement uses TRBV6-5 and TRBJ1-6, with 9 bases matching TRBD1. This CDR3 is 14 amino acids long. CDR1 is MNHEY and CDR2 is SVGAGI in the germline V gene. With 6 bases clipped from V and 8 bases from J, the junction kept 5 bases outside the gene matches. The CDR3 here is CASSRDRVYSPLHF. The CDR3 nucleotides are TGTGCCAGCAGCCGGGACAGGGTGTATTCACCCCTCCACTTT.

The chain employs TRBV19 and TRBJ2-1, with 7 bases aligning to TRBD2. V trimming: 5 bases; J trimming: 2 bases; junction bases outside the gene matches: 9. The CDR3 runs to 16 residues. The V gene's germline CDR1 is LNHDA and CDR2 SQIVND (reference sequence). The CDR3 spells CASSSRTSEAYNEQFF. In nucleotides, the CDR3 is TGTGCCAGTAGTTCCCGAACTAGCGAAGCCTACAATGAGCAGTTCTTC.

This chain uses TRBV18 with TRBJ1-1; D unresolved. The CDR3 runs to 14 residues. V was cut by 3 bases and J by 3 bases, with 11 bases left in between. Germline V gene data show CDR1 as KGHSH and CDR2 as LQKENI. CDR3 amino acids: CASSPLNSDTEAFF. CDR3 DNA: TGTGCCAGCTCACCCCTCAACTCCGACACTGAAGCTTTCTTT.

This chain uses TRBV5-1 with TRBJ1-2; the D gene is possibly TRBD1 (5 bases). The CDR3 loop spans 17 amino acids. V was shortened by 2 bases and J by 0 bases, with 17 bases between the two germline ends. CDR1 and CDR2 from the germline V gene are SGHRS and YFSETQ. As DNA, the CDR3 is TGCGCCAGCAGCTTTCTCTGGGGGGGATTTTCTAACTATGGCTACACCTTC. This gives the protein CASSFLWGGFSNYGYTF.

The chain couples TRBV18 to TRBJ2-1, with 8 bases that match TRBD2. Per the germline V gene, CDR1 is KGHSH and CDR2 is LQKENI. The V and J ends lost 6 bases and 10 bases, in that order; junction bases with no gene match: 11. The CDR3 loop spans 14 amino acids. CDR3 loop: CASSPGTRGGEQFF. CDR3 nucleotides: TGTGCCAGCTCCCCCGGGACTAGAGGAGGGGAGCAGTTCTTC.

The chain carries TRBV7-9 and TRBJ2-7; TRBD1 matches 7 bases. The germline V gene has CDR1 SEHNR and CDR2 FQNEAQ (reference sequence). The trim removed 5 bases at V and 3 bases at J, leaving 10 bases unmatched. This CDR3 is 15 amino acids long. CDR3 nucleotides: TGTGCCAGCAGCGGGACGGGACAGCGGTACTACGAGCAGTACTTC. Its translation is CASSGTGQRYYEQYF.

V is TRBV5-8 and J is TRBJ1-5; no clear D. V was pared by 2 bases and J by 3 bases, with 12 bases between. CDR3 size: 15 residues. Per germline, CDR1 SGHTS and CDR2 YDEGEE. The CDR3 sequence: CASSFLNSLNQPQHF. CDR3 nucleotide sequence: TGTGCCAGCAGCTTCCTGAACAGCCTCAATCAGCCCCAGCATTTT.

This clone was counted a few times. The chain employs TRBV7-9 and TRBJ1-2, with 9 bases fitting TRBD1. This CDR3 contains 11 residues. J was trimmed by 14 bases and V by 5 bases; bases with no gene match: 6. Per germline, CDR1 SEHNR and CDR2 FQNEAQ (reference sequence). CDR3 in DNA: TGTGCCAGCAGCCTGCGACAGGGGGATACCTTC. It yields the protein CASSLRQGDTF.

The V gene is TRBV10-3, the J gene TRBJ2-7, with 10 bases that match TRBD1. The trim removed 2 bases at V and 7 bases at J, leaving 5 bases unmatched. The CDR3 contains 14 residues. Germline-derived CDR1 and CDR2 are ENHRY and SYGVKD. The CDR3 nucleotides read TGTGCCATCAGTGAGCCCAGGACAGGGGGTGAGCAGTACTTC. It yields the protein CAISEPRTGGEQYF.

The chain couples TRBV19 to TRBJ2-5; 10 nucleotides line up with TRBD2. The CDR3 extends over 14 amino acids. Germline V CDR1 and CDR2: LNHDA, SQIVND (reference sequence). The J segment lost 7 bases and the V segment lost 3 bases, leaving 5 bases of the junction unmatched. DNA for the CDR3: TGTGCCAGTAGTATGGGACTAGCGAAAGGGACCCAGTACTTC. Translated: CASSMGLAKGTQYF. The full variable domain, its missing parts supplied by reference TRBV19 and TRBJ2-5, is DGGITQSPKYLFRKEGQNVTLSCEQNLNHDAMYWYRQDPGQGLRLIYYSQIVNDFQKGDIAEGYSVSREKKESFPLTVTSAQKNPTAFYLCASSMGLAKGTQYFGPGTRLLVL.

The rearrangement uses TRBV7-6 and TRBJ1-5; a possible D gene is TRBD1 (5 bases). Trimming stripped 5 bases from V and 6 bases from J, with 14 bases between. This CDR3 has 14 residues. CDR1 is SGHVS and CDR2 is FNYEAQ in the germline V gene. Here the CDR3 reads CASSPGEVGQPQHF. CDR3 nucleotide sequence: TGTGCCAGCAGCCCGGGGGAGGTCGGTCAGCCCCAGCATTTT.

This clone has only a few counts. V and J are TRBV5-1 and TRBJ2-5; D may be TRBD2 (5 bases). V was cut by 2 bases and J by 5 bases, with 10 bases left in between. The CDR3 length is 13 residues. Germline V gene sequence: CDR1 SGHRS, CDR2 YFSETQ. For the CDR3, the DNA is TGCGCCAGCAGCTTACTAGTCGGGGAGACCCAGTACTTC. Translation: CASSLLVGETQYF.

The rearrangement joins TRBV7-9 to TRBJ1-4, with D uncertain. V shed 3 bases and J shed 4 bases, with 9 bases lying between them. CDR3 length: 14 amino acids. Per the germline V gene, CDR1 is SEHNR and CDR2 is FQNEAQ (reference sequence). This chain's CDR3 is CASSLVQINEKLFF. As DNA, the CDR3 is TGTGCCAGCAGCTTGGTCCAGATTAATGAAAAACTGTTTTTT.

This chain connects TRBV20-1 to TRBJ2-7; TRBD2 aligns across 7 bases. This CDR3 has 11 residues. J lost 6 bases, V lost 2 bases, and 1 base had no gene match. The V gene's germline CDR1 is DFQATT and CDR2 SNEGSKA (reference sequence). The CDR3: CSARRTSEQYF. CDR3 in DNA: TGCAGTGCTAGAAGGACTAGCGAGCAGTACTTC.

This sequence joins TRBV6-2 or TRBV6-3 and TRBJ1-1; D remains ambiguous. The CDR3 totals 12 residues. V gave up 6 bases and J gave up 6 bases, with 11 bases separating them. CDR1 is MNHEY, CDR2 SVGEGT, per germline. CDR3 loop: CASSPRRPEAFF. CDR3 bases: TGTGCCAGCAGCCCCAGGAGGCCTGAAGCTTTCTTT.

The rearrangement links TRBV28 to TRBJ2-7; D call uncertain. Germline CDR1 MDHEN, CDR2 SYDVKM. V was cut by 6 bases and J by 2 bases, with 11 bases left in between. The CDR3 covers 13 residues. CDR3 sequence (DNA): TGTGCCAGCAGCTCCCCGCGCACCTACGAGCAGTACTTC. Protein sequence: CASSSPRTYEQYF.

The J gene is TRBJ2-5, the V gene TRBV5-1; maybe TRBD1 (6 bases). V dropped 0 bases and J dropped 3 bases, with 9 bases sitting between them. Germline V CDR1 and CDR2: SGHRS, YFSETQ. The CDR3 extends over 14 amino acids. CDR3 sequence reads: CASSLGGDKETQYF. In DNA, the CDR3 is TGCGCCAGCAGCTTGGGTGGGGACAAAGAGACCCAGTACTTC.

The chain links TRBV24-1 to TRBJ2-3; maybe TRBD2 (7 bases). CDR1 is KGHDR, CDR2 SFDVKD, per germline. The CDR3 contains 15 residues. V was cut by 3 bases and J by 4 bases, with 13 bases left in between. The CDR3 sequence: CATSDLGAGADTQYF. CDR3 nucleotides: TGTGCCACCAGTGATCTGGGGGCGGGGGCAGATACGCAGTATTTT.

Concerning this clone itself: Other DNA sequences of this sample code for an identical CDR3. The genes are TRBV5-1 and TRBJ1-5; 7 nucleotides line up with TRBD1. The length of the CDR3 is 14 residues. V was pared by 0 bases and J by 7 bases, with 4 bases of the junction left unmatched. Germline V CDR1 and CDR2: SGHRS, YFSETQ. The CDR3 loop is CASSLAGGTQPQHF. The CDR3 DNA is TGCGCCAGCAGCTTGGCAGGGGGTACACAGCCCCAGCATTTT.

The chain is built from TRBV3-1 (or the pseudogene TRBV3-2) and TRBJ1-3; D remains ambiguous. Germline V gene lookup returns CDR1 LGHDT and CDR2 YNNKEL (reference sequence). The CDR3 covers 16 residues. V lost 0 bases to trimming and J lost 2 bases, with 11 bases between them. The CDR3 coding sequence is TGTGCCAGCAGCCAAGATGCCTACGGTCCTGGAAACACCATATATTTT. This encodes CASSQDAYGPGNTIYF.

This clone was seen a handful of times. V is TRBV28 and J is TRBJ1-4, with 10 bases identical to TRBD1. Trimming took 6 bases from V and 5 from J; bases not matched to a gene: 6. CDR3 length: 15 residues. The germline V gene encodes CDR1 MDHEN and CDR2 SYDVKM. The CDR3 reads CASRTPGQGNEKLFF. The CDR3 DNA reads as TGTGCCAGCAGGACTCCGGGACAGGGGAATGAAAAACTGTTTTTT.

This chain joins TRBV18 and TRBJ1-1; possibly TRBD1 for D (5 bases). In germline, CDR1 is KGHSH, CDR2 LQKENI. Trimming removed 1 base at V and 1 base at J, with 7 bases between. This CDR3 has 14 residues. The CDR3 bases are TGTGCCAGCTCACCACGGGGGGGGAACACTGAAGCTTTCTTT. It codes for CASSPRGGNTEAFF.

The rearrangement joins TRBV14 to TRBJ1-4, with 7 nucleotides matching TRBD1. This CDR3 contains 13 residues. The V gene's germline CDR1 is SGHDN and CDR2 FVKESK. V was clipped by 8 bases and J by 10 bases; unmatched bases: 10. Here the CDR3 reads CASQEGARPKLFF. The CDR3, as DNA: TGTGCCAGCCAGGAGGGGGCAAGGCCAAAACTGTTTTTT. Looking up the rest from reference TRBV14 and TRBJ1-4 gives the full variable domain: EAGVTQFPSHSVIEKGQTVTLRCDPISGHDNLYWYRRVMGKEIKFLLHFVKESKQDESGMPNNRFLAERTGGTYSTLKVQPAELEDSGVYFCASQEGARPKLFFGSGTQLSVL.

The gene calls are TRBV7-2 and TRBJ1-1; TRBD1 matches at 8 bases. Germline values: CDR1 SGHTA, CDR2 FQGNSA. The CDR3 sequence is 14 residues long. After removal of 2 bases from V and 6 bases from J, the junction contained 5 bases not matched to a gene. The CDR3 bases are TGTGCCAGCAGCTTACAGACAGGGGCGGCTGAAGCTTTCTTT. Encoded protein: CASSLQTGAAEAFF.

This chain links TRBV27 with TRBJ1-2; D gene ambiguous. The V end was cut by 2 bases, the J end by 7 bases, with 14 bases between. CDR3 length equals 14 residues. Germline V gene lookup returns CDR1 MNHEY and CDR2 SMNVEV (reference sequence). This CDR3 is CASSLRGFYGGYTF. DNA for the CDR3: TGTGCCAGCAGTTTACGCGGATTTTACGGTGGCTACACCTTC.

The V and J genes are TRBV27 and TRBJ1-2; 7 bases align to TRBD1. J lost 8 bases, V lost 2 bases, and 11 bases had no gene match. Germline CDR1 MNHEY, CDR2 SMNVEV (reference sequence). The CDR3 loop spans 15 amino acids. DNA for the CDR3: TGTGCCAGCAGTTTAGATTGGCAGGGGGTAAACGGCTACACCTTC. It encodes CASSLDWQGVNGYTF.

The J gene is TRBJ1-1, the V gene TRBV4-1; TRBD1 is a possible D gene (6 bases). V shed 3 bases and J shed 3 bases, with 14 bases lying between them. Germline loops: CDR1 MGHRA, CDR2 YSYEKL. CDR3 length: 15 amino acids. The CDR3 coding sequence is TGCGCCAGCAGCCACTTAGGGGGTGGGGACACTGAAGCTTTCTTT. This encodes CASSHLGGGDTEAFF.

This clone was seen a few times. This sequence joins TRBV18 and TRBJ1-2; D is possibly TRBD1 (6 bases). Trimming pared 8 bases from V and 3 bases from J, leaving 16 bases between. The CDR3 consists of 14 residues. CDR1 is KGHSH and CDR2 is LQKENI in the germline V gene. As DNA, the CDR3 is TGTGCCAGCACCCGGGGGGGCGCAGACTATGGCTACACCTTC. Protein product: CASTRGGADYGYTF.

The DNA of the CDR3 is TGTGCCAGCCTCCGGGACAGGGGTGGCAATCAGCCCCAGCATTTT. It codes for CASLRDRGGNQPQHF. The chain couples TRBV2 to TRBJ1-5; 10 nucleotides align to TRBD1. Germline trimming cut 8 bases from V and 2 bases from J; bases unmatched to any gene: 6. Per germline, CDR1 SNHLY and CDR2 FYNNEI. The CDR3 sequence is 15 residues long.

The chain couples TRBV5-5 to TRBJ2-5; possible D gene TRBD2, 6 bases. The CDR3 loop spans 12 amino acids. Trimming pared 4 bases from V and 5 bases from J, leaving 9 bases between. From germline, CDR1 is SGHKS and CDR2 YYEKEE (reference sequence). The CDR3 loop is CASSPGGETQYF. The CDR3 region has the DNA TGTGCCAGCAGCCCCGGAGGGGAGACCCAGTACTTC. Full variable domain (missing parts from reference TRBV5-5 and TRBJ2-5): DAGVTQSPTHLIKTRGQQVTLRCSPISGHKSVSWYQQVLGQGPQFIFQYYEKEERGRGNFPDRFSARQFPNYSSELNVNALLLGDSALYLCASSPGGETQYFGPGTRLLVL.

This clone was detected once. The chain is built from TRBV4-3 and TRBJ1-3; D perhaps matches TRBD1 (6 bases). The CDR3 is made up of 15 amino acids. V shed 0 bases and J shed 2 bases, with 8 bases lying between them. Germline loops: CDR1 LGHNA, CDR2 YSLEER. CDR3 loop: CASSQDRGTGNTIYF. The CDR3 DNA reads TGCGCCAGCAGCCAAGACAGGGGCACTGGAAACACCATATATTTT.